A selection of T cell receptor beta chains follows, all from one sample in a study of blood T cells in healthy people across ages. TCRdb passed the 5' RACE reads through MiXCR, listing each CDR3 protein once. The sample lists about 930,000 distinct CDR3 sequences; 25% to 35% were seen once. This same sample was also taken into another study, of T cells of mothers and their children.

What was sequenced was blood. These receptors were obtained from a woman aged 40 to 50 in good health. Both conserved end residues are trimmed from each CDR3. Each record gives: V gene, J gene, D gene, CDR3 protein. A D gene is named only where the DNA matches it firmly.

TRBV18	TRBJ2-2	-	ASSPLGGQQNTGELF
TRBV7-9	TRBJ1-2	TRBD1	ASTVTGDNYGYT
TRBV7-2	TRBJ2-7	TRBD1	ANSLTGGFSYEQY
TRBV6-2/TRBV6-3	TRBJ2-3	TRBD1	ASGDRTGSLTDTQY
TRBV2	TRBJ1-2	-	ASRRPGYGYT
TRBV5-1	TRBJ2-7	TRBD2	ASSDTAAGGEQY
TRBV5-1	TRBJ2-2	-	ASSLWITGELF
TRBV27	TRBJ2-6	-	AGTSYQGFSGANVLT
TRBV20-1	TRBJ2-3	-	SASWSSTDTQY
TRBV10-3	TRBJ2-5	TRBD2	AISEKGLAGETQY
TRBV4-1	TRBJ2-7	-	ASSQVPGLIGEQY
TRBV2	TRBJ1-2	-	ASRDRNYGYT
TRBV5-8	TRBJ2-1	TRBD1	ASSSDRAGPQF
TRBV9	TRBJ2-7	TRBD1	ASSPLTGTHEQY
TRBV5-1	TRBJ1-4	-	ASSLANQGELF
TRBV6-4	TRBJ2-2	-	ASSDRDTGELF
TRBV7-2	-	-	ASSPDNPSEQY
TRBV5-1	TRBJ2-1	TRBD2	ASSLGGVAGVNEQF
TRBV12-3/TRBV12-4	TRBJ2-3	-	ASSLDYGGNTDTQY
TRBV3-1	TRBJ2-3	-	TSSQDYNRVTDTQY
TRBV28	TRBJ1-4	TRBD1	ASSLTGARVVEKLF
TRBV24-1	TRBJ2-1	-	ATSELGTPHEQF
TRBV20-1	TRBJ1-5	-	SASPKGFGNQPQH
TRBV28	TRBJ2-1	TRBD2	ASSFVAGVREQF